This TCR beta chain was obtained from a study of CXCR3-negative and CXCR3-positive naive CD8 T cells. Study observations and caveats: Against CXCR3-negative naive cells, CXCR3-positive naive cells showed more hydrophobic TRB CDR3s.

Naive CD8+ T cells were CD45RO-CCR7+CD27+CD95-. UMI-labeled TRB cDNA libraries were prepared by 5' RACE. Reanalyzing the 5' RACE reads, TCRdb keeps one entry per CDR3 protein, without DNA. The repertoire table contains fewer than 140,000 distinct CDR3 sequences. A word on this clonotype: Its antigen remains unidentified.

The CDR3 covers 15 residues. Germline V gives CDR1 SEHNR, CDR2 FQNEAQ (reference sequence). The clonotype was recovered from a human donor in good health. Some clones in this sample may be carry-over from other donors' samples. The sample comprised naive CXCR3+ CD8+ T cells from blood. Subset given: CD45RO-CCR7+CD27+CD95- naive CD8+ T cells expressing CXCR3 (TNR3+). The chain employs TRBV7-9 and TRBJ2-5; no DNA is available, so the TRBD2 call from TCRdb remains unchecked. The CDR3 loop is CASSPPVRDQETQYF.